One and the same sample provided the 17 T cell receptor beta chains below, sequenced in a study of CD8 T cells in ankylosing spondylitis. Findings and caveats of the study: There was a TCR beta motif, made of 7 or 8 highly homologous variants, that appeared characteristic of ankylosing spondylitis blood.

One entry per CDR3 protein, called by TCRdb with MiXCR from the 5' RACE reads. The sample shows roughly 700,000 distinct CDR3 sequences, around 20% of them seen only once. These TCRs are of unknown antigen specificity. Source material: blood, either unsorted or a sorted T cell fraction (not recorded which). The receptors originated from a male donor with ankylosing spondylitis.

This clonotype appeared a few times. The rearrangement joins TRBV27 to TRBJ2-1; perhaps TRBD2 as D (6 bases). The CDR3 has 15 residues. Germline V gene sequence: CDR1 MNHEY, CDR2 SMNVEV (reference sequence). Trimming shortened V by 3 bases and J by 8 bases, and 17 bases separated the two germline ends. Written as DNA, the CDR3 is TGTGCCAGCAGTTTCGAGACTAGTTTTGTCTATGAGCAGTTCTTC. This translates into CASSFETSFVYEQFF.

The J gene is TRBJ2-7, the V gene TRBV29-1; 9 bases agree with TRBD2. The CDR3 sequence is 15 residues long. Trimming cost V 3 bases and J 2 bases; bases outside gene matches: 8. Germline values: CDR1 SQVTM, CDR2 ANQGSEA. DNA of the CDR3: TGCAGCGTTGAGCTGAGCGGGAGGTCACCCTACGAGCAGTACTTC. It yields the protein CSVELSGRSPYEQYF.

At least ten counts were recorded for this clonotype. The chain links TRBV29-1 to TRBJ2-3; 9 nucleotides match TRBD2. Germline V gene sequence: CDR1 SQVTM, CDR2 ANQGSEA. V lost 6 bases to trimming and J lost 0 bases; unmatched junction nucleotides: 4. This CDR3 contains 14 residues. CDR3 nucleotides: TGCAGCGTCCGGACTAGCGCCAGCACAGATACGCAGTATTTT. It yields the protein CSVRTSASTDTQYF.

This clonotype has more than one count but fewer than ten. The chain links TRBV30 to TRBJ1-2; D not certain. CDR3 length equals 13 residues. CDR1 and CDR2 from the germline V gene are GTSNPN and SVGIG (reference sequence). Trimming stripped 4 bases from V and 8 bases from J, with 17 bases between. The CDR3 loop is CAWTLGRFQGYTF. CDR3 coding DNA: TGTGCCTGGACCCTTGGACGGTTTCAGGGCTACACCTTC.

This chain links TRBV12-5 with TRBJ2-1, with a weak D call TRBD2 (6 bases). Germline V gene lookup returns CDR1 LGHNT and CDR2 FRNRAP. Trimming stripped 3 bases from V and 7 bases from J, with 13 bases between. This CDR3 region has 14 residues. CDR3 amino acids: CASGFAGYRNEQFF. CDR3 in DNA: TGTGCTAGTGGTTTTGCGGGGTACCGTAATGAGCAGTTCTTC.

In its sample, this clonotype was seen a few times. CDR3: CASSLGGGINQPQHF. DNA of the CDR3: TGTGCCAGCAGCTTAGGAGGGGGGATCAATCAGCCCCAGCATTTT. V is TRBV7-6 and J is TRBJ1-5; a possible D gene is TRBD1 (6 bases). With 1 base removed from V and 3 bases from J, the gap between germline ends came to 10 bases. The length of the CDR3 is 15 residues. Germline values: CDR1 SGHVS, CDR2 FNYEAQ.

The chain links TRBV20-1 to TRBJ2-2; D ambiguous. The CDR3 is 13 residues long. The V and J ends lost 0 bases and 5 bases respectively, with 7 bases between them. From germline, CDR1 is DFQATT and CDR2 SNEGSKA (reference sequence). The CDR3 region is CSARDDGTGELFF. The DNA of the CDR3 is TGCAGTGCTAGAGATGATGGGACCGGGGAGCTGTTTTTT.

Many counts were recorded for this clonotype. J is TRBJ2-7 and V is TRBV28, with no clear D. V dropped 6 bases and J dropped 2 bases, with 11 bases sitting between them. CDR3 length: 13 residues. Germline V CDR1 and CDR2: MDHEN, SYDVKM. The CDR3 protein is CASSPRLTYEQYF. CDR3 sequence (DNA): TGTGCCAGCAGCCCCCGTCTCACCTACGAGCAGTACTTC.

This chain joins TRBV5-1 and TRBJ2-2; no clear D gene. The germline CDR1 and CDR2 sequences are SGHRS and YFSETQ. Trimming took 4 bases from V and 4 from J, leaving 11 bases between them. The CDR3 runs 14 residues. The DNA for the CDR3 is TGCGCCAGCAGCCCTGAACCTGGCACCGGGGAGCTGTTTTTT. Its protein product is CASSPEPGTGELFF.

The V call is TRBV9, the J call TRBJ2-1, with 10 bases that match TRBD2. Germline V gene lookup returns CDR1 SGDLS and CDR2 YYNGEE. The V gene end was trimmed by 2 bases and the J gene end by 2 bases; junction bases not matched to a gene: 1. The CDR3 has 15 amino acids. The CDR3 loop is CASSVTSGTYNEQFF. The CDR3 nucleotides are TGTGCCAGCAGCGTTACTAGCGGGACCTACAATGAGCAGTTCTTC.

This chain uses TRBV11-3 with TRBJ2-1; 10 positions match TRBD2. CDR3 size: 15 residues. The V segment lost 3 bases and the J segment 8 bases; nucleotides outside the gene matches: 7. Germline-derived CDR1 and CDR2 are SGHNT and YENEEA. Here the CDR3 reads CASSLRPSGSHEQFF. CDR3 nucleotide sequence: TGTGCCAGCAGCTTGAGGCCTAGCGGGAGCCATGAGCAGTTCTTC. Full variable domain (rest looked up from reference TRBV11-3 and TRBJ2-1): EAGVVQSPRYKIIEKKQPVAFWCNPISGHNTLYWYLQNLGQGPELLIRYENEEAVDDSQLPKDRFSAERLKGVDSTLKIQPAELGDSAVYLCASSLRPSGSHEQFFGPGTRLTVL.

The chain employs TRBV7-9 and TRBJ1-5; no firm D call. Trimming took 2 bases from V and 4 from J, leaving 9 bases between them. Per germline, CDR1 SEHNR and CDR2 FQNEAQ (reference sequence). The CDR3 covers 14 residues. The CDR3 reads CASSLFPGNQPQHF. Written as DNA, the CDR3 is TGTGCCAGCAGCTTATTTCCCGGGAATCAGCCCCAGCATTTT.

V usage is TRBV5-1 and J usage is TRBJ1-4; 7 positions agree with TRBD1. CDR3 length: 16 amino acids. Per germline, CDR1 SGHRS and CDR2 YFSETQ. Unmatched junction bases numbered 9, after V lost 4 bases and J lost 3 bases. The CDR3 sequence is CASSLRDSQANEKLFF. The CDR3 region has the DNA TGCGCCAGCAGCCTACGGGACAGCCAAGCTAATGAAAAACTGTTTTTT.

This clonotype was recorded a few times. The genes are TRBV5-1 and TRBJ1-2; D may be TRBD1 (5 bases). The CDR3 consists of 14 residues. V gave up 4 bases and J gave up 4 bases, with 14 bases separating them. Per germline, CDR1 SGHRS and CDR2 YFSETQ. CDR3 residues: CASSREQAGYGYTF. The CDR3 DNA follows: TGCGCCAGCAGCCGGGAACAGGCAGGCTATGGCTACACCTTC.

This clonotype has only a few counts. The chain uses TRBV29-1 and TRBJ1-1; perhaps TRBD1 as D (5 bases). Trimming stripped 4 bases from V and 6 bases from J, with 15 bases between. Germline V gives CDR1 SQVTM, CDR2 ANQGSEA. CDR3 length: 13 amino acids. The CDR3 nucleotides read TGCAGCGTTGGCCGGGGCATTTCGGCTGAAGCTTTCTTT. Protein sequence: CSVGRGISAEAFF.

A single count supports this clonotype. This chain uses TRBV20-1 with TRBJ2-1; D gene ambiguous. Per germline, CDR1 DFQATT and CDR2 SNEGSKA (reference sequence). V lost 6 bases, J lost 6 bases, and 18 bases lay in between. CDR3 size: 14 residues. CDR3 region: CSATLNLNSNEQFF. The CDR3 region has the DNA TGCAGTGCCACCCTGAACCTTAACAGCAATGAGCAGTTCTTC.

This clonotype appeared a few times. The V and J genes are TRBV28 and TRBJ2-5; the D gene could be TRBD1 or TRBD2 (5 bases each). V was cut by 4 bases and J by 5 bases, with 23 bases left in between. Germline V gives CDR1 MDHEN, CDR2 SYDVKM. The CDR3 consists of 17 residues. CDR3 in amino acids: CASSSRNSGRWGETQYF. CDR3 nucleotide sequence: TGTGCCAGCAGTTCCCGGAACAGTGGGCGTTGGGGGGAGACCCAGTACTTC.